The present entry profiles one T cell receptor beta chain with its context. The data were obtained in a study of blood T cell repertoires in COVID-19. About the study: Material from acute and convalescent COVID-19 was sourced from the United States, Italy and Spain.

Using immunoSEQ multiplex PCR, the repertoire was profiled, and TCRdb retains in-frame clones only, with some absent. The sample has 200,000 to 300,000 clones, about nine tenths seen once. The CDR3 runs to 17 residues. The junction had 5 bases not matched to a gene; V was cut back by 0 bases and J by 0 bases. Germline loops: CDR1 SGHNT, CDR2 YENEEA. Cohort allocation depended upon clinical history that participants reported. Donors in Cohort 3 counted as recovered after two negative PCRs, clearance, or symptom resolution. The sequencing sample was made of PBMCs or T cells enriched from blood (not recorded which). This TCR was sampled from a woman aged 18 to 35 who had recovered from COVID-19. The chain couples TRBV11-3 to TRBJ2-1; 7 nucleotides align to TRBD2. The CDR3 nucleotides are TGTGCCAGCAGCTTAGAAGGGCGACTAGCCTCCTACAATGAGCAGTTCTTC. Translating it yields CASSLEGRLASYNEQFF. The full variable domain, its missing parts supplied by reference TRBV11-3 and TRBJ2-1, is EAGVVQSPRYKIIEKKQPVAFWCNPISGHNTLYWYLQNLGQGPELLIRYENEEAVDDSQLPKDRFSAERLKGVDSTLKIQPAELGDSAVYLCASSLEGRLASYNEQFFGPGTRLTVL.